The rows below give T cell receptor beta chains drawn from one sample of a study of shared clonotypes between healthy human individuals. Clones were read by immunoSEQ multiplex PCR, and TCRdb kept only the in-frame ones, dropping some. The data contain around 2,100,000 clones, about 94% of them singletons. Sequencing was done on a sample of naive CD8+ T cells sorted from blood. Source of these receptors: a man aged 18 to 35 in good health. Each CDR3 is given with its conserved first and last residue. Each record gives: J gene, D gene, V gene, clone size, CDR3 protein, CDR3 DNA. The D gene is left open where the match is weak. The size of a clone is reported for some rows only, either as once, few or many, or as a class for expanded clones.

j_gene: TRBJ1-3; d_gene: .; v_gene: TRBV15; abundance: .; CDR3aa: CATSRGDDTSGNTIYF; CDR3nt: TGTGCCACCAGCAGAGGCGACGATACCTCTGGAAACACCATATATTTT
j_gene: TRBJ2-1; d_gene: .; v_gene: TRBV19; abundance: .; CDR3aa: CASSIDQGGEQFF; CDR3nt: TGTGCCAGTAGTATCGATCAGGGGGGTGAGCAGTTCTTC
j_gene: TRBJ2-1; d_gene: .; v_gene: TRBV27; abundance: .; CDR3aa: CASGLSGGGFNYNEQFF; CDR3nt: TGTGCCAGCGGCCTGTCCGGGGGTGGGTTCAACTACAATGAGCAGTTCTTC
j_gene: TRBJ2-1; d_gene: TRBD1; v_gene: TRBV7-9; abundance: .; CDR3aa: CASSLTGVTEQFF; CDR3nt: TGTGCCAGCAGCCTAACAGGGGTAACTGAGCAGTTCTTC
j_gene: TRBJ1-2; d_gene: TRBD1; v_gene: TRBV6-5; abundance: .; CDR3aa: CASSRQGTYGYTF; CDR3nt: TGTGCCAGCAGTCGACAGGGTACCTATGGCTACACCTTC
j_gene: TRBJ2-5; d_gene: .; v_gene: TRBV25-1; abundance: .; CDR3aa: CASSESSFIGETQYF; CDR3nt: TGTGCCAGCAGTGAATCGTCGTTTATAGGAGAGACCCAGTACTTC
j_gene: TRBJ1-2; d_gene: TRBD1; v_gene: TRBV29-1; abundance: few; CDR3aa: CSVTGQAHF; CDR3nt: TGCAGCGTAACAGGACAGGCTCACTTC
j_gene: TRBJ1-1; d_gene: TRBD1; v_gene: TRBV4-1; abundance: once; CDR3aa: CASSQVGTGVPEAFF; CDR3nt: TGCGCCAGCAGCCAAGTTGGGACAGGGGTACCTGAAGCTTTCTTT
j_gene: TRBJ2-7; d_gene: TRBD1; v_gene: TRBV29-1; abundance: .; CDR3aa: CSVVGGQGLEQYF; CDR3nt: TGCAGCGTTGTCGGTGGACAGGGCCTCGAGCAGTACTTC
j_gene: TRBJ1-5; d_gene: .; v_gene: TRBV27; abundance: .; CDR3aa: CASSPGTYSQPQHF; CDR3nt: TGTGCCAGCAGTCCTGGGACATACAGTCAGCCCCAGCATTTT
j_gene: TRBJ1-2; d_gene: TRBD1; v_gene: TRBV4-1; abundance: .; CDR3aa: CASSQDGQVYGYTF; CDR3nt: TGCGCCAGCAGCCAAGATGGACAGGTCTATGGCTACACCTTC
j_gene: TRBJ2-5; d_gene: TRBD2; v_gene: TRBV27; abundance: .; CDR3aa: CASSPLGLAGLQETQYF; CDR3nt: TGTGCCAGCAGTCCTCTAGGACTAGCGGGTCTCCAAGAGACCCAGTACTTC
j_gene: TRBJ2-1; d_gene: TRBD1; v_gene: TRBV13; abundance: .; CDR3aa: CASSFTGTVSYNEQFF; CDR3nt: TGTGCCAGCAGCTTCACGGGGACAGTCTCCTACAATGAGCAGTTCTTC
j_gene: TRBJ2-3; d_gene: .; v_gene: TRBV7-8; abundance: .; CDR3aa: CASSLSVDTQYF; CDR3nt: TGTGCCAGCAGCCTGAGCGTAGATACGCAGTATTTT
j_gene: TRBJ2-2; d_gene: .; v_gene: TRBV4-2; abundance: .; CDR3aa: CASSQAYTGELFF; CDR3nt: TGTGCCAGCAGCCAAGCCTACACCGGGGAGCTGTTTTTT
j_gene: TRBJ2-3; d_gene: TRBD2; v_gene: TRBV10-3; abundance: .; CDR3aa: CATLAGAADTQYF; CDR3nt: TGTGCCACCCTAGCGGGAGCGGCAGATACGCAGTATTTT
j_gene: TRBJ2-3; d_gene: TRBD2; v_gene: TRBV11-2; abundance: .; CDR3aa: CASRTTSGGTDTQYF; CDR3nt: TGTGCCAGCAGAACGACTAGCGGGGGGACAGATACGCAGTATTTT
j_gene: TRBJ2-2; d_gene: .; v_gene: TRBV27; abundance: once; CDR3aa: CASSKPTGELFF; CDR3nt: TGTGCCAGCAGTAAGCCGACCGGGGAGCTGTTTTTT
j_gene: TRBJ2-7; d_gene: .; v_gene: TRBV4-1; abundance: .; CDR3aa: CASSQDLNTAYEQYF; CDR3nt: TGCGCCAGCAGCCAAGATTTGAACACCGCCTACGAGCAGTACTTC
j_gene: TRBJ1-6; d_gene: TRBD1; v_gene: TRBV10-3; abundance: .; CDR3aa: CAISDGTDSYNSPLHF; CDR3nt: TGTGCCATCAGTGACGGGACAGACTCCTATAATTCACCCCTCCACTTT
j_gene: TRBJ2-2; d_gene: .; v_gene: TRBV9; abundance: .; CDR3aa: CASSDTPGHPNTGELFF; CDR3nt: TGTGCCAGCAGCGACACTCCGGGACACCCGAACACCGGGGAGCTGTTTTTT
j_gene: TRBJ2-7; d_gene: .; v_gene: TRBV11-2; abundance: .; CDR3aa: CASSLDHGLEGADEQYF; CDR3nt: TGTGCCAGCAGCTTAGATCATGGGTTGGAGGGGGCAGATGAGCAGTACTTC
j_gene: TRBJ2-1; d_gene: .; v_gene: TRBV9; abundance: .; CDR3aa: CASSVEGWVNEQFF; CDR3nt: TGTGCCAGCAGCGTAGAAGGCTGGGTCAATGAGCAGTTCTTC
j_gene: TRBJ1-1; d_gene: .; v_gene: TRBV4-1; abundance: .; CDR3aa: CASSQVQVVLNTEAFF; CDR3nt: TGCGCCAGCAGCCAGGTACAAGTCGTGCTGAACACTGAAGCTTTCTTT
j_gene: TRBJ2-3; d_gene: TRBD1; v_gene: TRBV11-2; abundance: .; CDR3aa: CASSLDSTGVTDTQYF; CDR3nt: TGTGCCAGCAGCTTAGATTCCACAGGGGTCACAGATACGCAGTATTTT
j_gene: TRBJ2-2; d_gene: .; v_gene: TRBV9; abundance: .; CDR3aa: CASSGYVVDTGELFF; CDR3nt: TGTGCCAGCAGCGGTTATGTCGTCGACACCGGGGAGCTGTTTTTT
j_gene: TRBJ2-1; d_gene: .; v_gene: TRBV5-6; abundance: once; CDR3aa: CASSLLSAGFHNEQFF; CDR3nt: TGTGCCAGCAGCCTCCTTAGTGCGGGGTTCCACAATGAGCAGTTCTTC
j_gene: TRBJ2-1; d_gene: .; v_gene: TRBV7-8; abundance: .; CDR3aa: CASSQGMNEQFF; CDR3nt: TGTGCCAGCAGCCAAGGGATGAATGAGCAGTTCTTC
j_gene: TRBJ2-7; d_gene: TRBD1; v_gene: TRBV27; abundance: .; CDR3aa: CASSLSGTGTYEQYF; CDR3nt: TGTGCCAGCAGTTTATCCGGGACAGGCACCTACGAGCAGTACTTC
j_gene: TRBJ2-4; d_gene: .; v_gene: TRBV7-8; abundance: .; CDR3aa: CASSLVIGDTKNIQYF; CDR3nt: TGTGCCAGCAGCTTAGTAATAGGGGATACCAAAAACATTCAGTACTTC
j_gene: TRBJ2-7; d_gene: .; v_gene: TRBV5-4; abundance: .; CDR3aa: CASSLMAGDEQYF; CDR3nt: TGTGCCAGCAGCTTAATGGCAGGGGACGAGCAGTACTTC
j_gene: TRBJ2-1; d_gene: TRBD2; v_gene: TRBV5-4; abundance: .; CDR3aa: CASSHSGTYNEQFF; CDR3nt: TGTGCCAGCAGTCACAGCGGGACCTACAATGAGCAGTTCTTC
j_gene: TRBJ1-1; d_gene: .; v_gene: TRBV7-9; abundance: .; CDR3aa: CATIRGRNEAFF; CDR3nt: TGTGCCACTATACGGGGTAGGAATGAAGCTTTCTTT
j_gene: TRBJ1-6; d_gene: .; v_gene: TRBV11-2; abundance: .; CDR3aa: CASSPDSFSYNSPLHF; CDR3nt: TGTGCCAGCAGCCCGGACAGTTTCTCCTATAATTCACCCCTCCACTTT
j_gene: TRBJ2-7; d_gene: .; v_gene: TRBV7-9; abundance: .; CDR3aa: CASSKKTLGVPYEQYF; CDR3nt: TGTGCCAGCAGCAAAAAGACATTGGGAGTCCCATACGAGCAGTACTTC
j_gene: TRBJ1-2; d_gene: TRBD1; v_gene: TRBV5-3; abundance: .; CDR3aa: CARSLGLGQSIRGYTF; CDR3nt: TGTGCCAGAAGCTTAGGGCTGGGACAGTCTATCAGGGGCTACACCTTC
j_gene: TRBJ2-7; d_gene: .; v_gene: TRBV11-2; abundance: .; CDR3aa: CASSRDPTYEQYF; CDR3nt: TGTGCCAGCAGCCGGGACCCCACCTACGAGCAGTACTTC
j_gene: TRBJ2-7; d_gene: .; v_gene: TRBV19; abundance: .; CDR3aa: CASSQSGTEAYEQYF; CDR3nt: TGTGCCAGTAGTCAATCCGGGACGGAAGCCTACGAGCAGTACTTC
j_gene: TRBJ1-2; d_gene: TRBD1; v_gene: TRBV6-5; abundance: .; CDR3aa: CASSSLPTGPDGYTF; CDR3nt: TGTGCCAGCAGCTCCCTCCCGACAGGGCCCGATGGCTACACCTTC
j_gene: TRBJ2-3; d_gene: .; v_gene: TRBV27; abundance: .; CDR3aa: CASTGVGDTQYF; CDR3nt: TGTGCCAGCACCGGGGTGGGAGATACGCAGTATTTT
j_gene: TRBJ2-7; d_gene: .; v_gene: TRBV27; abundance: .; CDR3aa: CASSLRAGYEQYF; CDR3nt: TGTGCCAGCAGTCTCCGGGCGGGCTACGAGCAGTACTTC
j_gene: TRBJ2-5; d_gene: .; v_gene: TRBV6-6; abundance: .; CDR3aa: CASALEVQETQYF; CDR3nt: TGTGCCAGTGCGCTGGAGGTACAAGAGACCCAGTACTTC
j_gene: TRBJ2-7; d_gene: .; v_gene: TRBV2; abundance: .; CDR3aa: CASMPTRSSYEQYF; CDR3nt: TGTGCCAGCATGCCGACACGGAGCTCCTACGAGCAGTACTTC